Included here is one T cell receptor (beta chain) sequence, with context. It has no known antigen specificity. Per-base qualities were not stored, and no clone one base away is much larger. The method was multiplex PCR. Sequenced on an Illumina HiSeq 4000. To build TCR beta libraries, CDR3 regions were amplified by Arm-PCR using iRepertoire HTBI primers. Gel purification was performed on PCR products prior to sequencing. The original methods were these. Gene usage analysis of CDR3 amino acid clonotypes used the 62 TRBV and approximately 13 TRBJ segments found across samples. COPE and FqMerger were used to merge filtered high-quality paired reads into contigs. BLAST was used to align contigs to IMGT TRBV, TRBD and TRBJ reference genes, with CDR3 defined following IMGT. Clonotypes above 0.1% frequency were classified as highly expanded clones. Shannon entropy was used to measure repertoire diversity, and the Gini coefficient was used to measure V-J evenness. Public clonotypes were defined as clonotypes shared by more than one individual. The public reads were run again by TCRdb, first through fastp at Q25 and then through MiXCR, and only productive beta chains were kept. Each entry merges the rows of one CDR3 protein and shows their most common DNA and genes. In this record, the V and J calls reflect TCRdb's handling and not the investigators' own analysis. The sample table holds 400,000 to 550,000 distinct CDR3 sequences, of which around 15% were seen once. Clones ranked in the top ten supply 23% of the sample.

The data stem from a study of regulatory T cells in long-lasting Graves disease (dated by TCRdb to the early 2020s). About the investigation overall: Newly diagnosed Graves' disease patients had taken antithyroid drugs for less than 3 months. A total of 33 samples underwent TCR sequencing, from about 13 patients with persistent Graves' disease and approximately 20 patients with newly diagnosed Graves' disease. Persistent Graves' disease patients were compared with newly diagnosed Graves' disease patients by peripheral blood TCR sequencing and RNA sequencing. The study was conducted in China and was registered as a clinical trial. Study-wide conclusions, independent of this receptor: Lower TCR Shannon entropy and fewer highly expanded clones were observed in persistent Graves' disease patients than in newly diagnosed patients, which suggested clonal expansion. Persistent disease showed preferential use of TRBV28, TRBJ1-2 and TRBJ2-5, whereas newly diagnosed disease favored TRBV20-1 and TRBJ2-1. A larger number of public clonotypes was shared among persistent patients (approximately 3,000) than among newly diagnosed patients (over 850). Peripheral blood alone was examined, since thyroid tissue, which constituted the primary lesion, could not be accessed. Sequencing and analysis were limited to the TCR beta chain. The small sample size was acknowledged by the authors as a limitation that may reduce accuracy.

In light of the paper, this sample's time point label describes: newly diagnosed GD, antithyroid drugs for less than 3 months. RNA was extracted from PBMCs in TRIzol for both TCR sequencing and RNA sequencing. The diagnosis of Graves' disease followed American Thyroid Association guidelines. Patients for the study were recruited at an endocrinology department in Xi'an, China. Each patient gave about 8.1 milliliters of peripheral blood, collected in an EDTA anticoagulant tube. Ficoll Paque Plus density gradient separation was used to isolate PBMCs, and no additional T cell sorting was done. An Agilent 2100 Bioanalyzer and agarose gel were used to assess RNA quality, and a NanoDrop 2000 was used to measure RNA concentration. The CDR3 holds 16 amino acids from the cysteine to the phenylalanine. The retained sequence is limited to the CDR3, 48 bases, with the frame set at the first base. A distance of 13 bases separates the germline ends of V and J, which lose 3 bases and 0 bases respectively. Sequences MDHEN (CDR1) and SYDVKM (CDR2) are obtained from the germline V gene.

The same data also contributed to another study, on T cells in Graves' hyperthyroidism and ophthalmopathy. Drawing on the second study: A patient counted as having stable Graves' hyperthyroidism if no progression to ophthalmopathy occurred over 18 months of follow-up. Hyperthyroidism patients were aged 18 to 65 years and newly diagnosed, with disease duration of less than 2 months. The study excluded patients with uncontrolled infections, other autoimmune diseases, pregnancy or lactation. Clinical symptoms, serum thyroxine and TRAb, thyroid ultrasound, and orbital computed tomography formed the basis for the diagnoses. The first round of RT-PCR for the TCR CDR3 was performed with the HTBI primer set and the Qiagen OneStep RT-PCR kit. Most expanded thyroid clonotypes (frequency above 0.001) were also detected in blood, a finding suggesting that blood repertoires may reflect thyroid immune responses. In cross-validation, a model built on a 13 V-J signature told ophthalmopathy apart from stable hyperthyroidism with approximately 90% sensitivity and around 84% specificity, and in testing the same model reached 80%/75%. During validation, the model predicted progression to ophthalmopathy a median of about 6.3 months ahead of onset, with just under 71% sensitivity and around 73% specificity. To identify distinguishing TCR V-J signatures, a discovery cohort of 100 patients was used, comprising 40 to 45 with Graves' ophthalmopathy and 57 with stable Graves' hyperthyroidism. Whether ophthalmopathy could be predicted prospectively was tested in an independent validation cohort made up of fewer than 20 hyperthyroidism patients plus 17 patients who later progressed to ophthalmopathy. The 100 discovery patients were divided at random into training and test sets in a 7:3 ratio. The study also compared thyroid tissue and blood T-cell repertoires from several Graves' hyperthyroidism patients. After blood sampling, hyperthyroidism patients were treated with methimazole at a starting dose of 30 mg daily, and ophthalmopathy patients were treated with high-dose intravenous methylprednisolone. Libraries were constructed in a second round of multiplex PCR, after which size selection and purification were carried out. The libraries were sequenced on an Illumina HiSeq2000 using paired-end 100 bp reads. Raw data were processed with SOAPnuke, discarding reads with adapters, uncalled bases, mean Phred below 15, or no exact constant-primer or identifier match. High-quality paired reads were merged with COPE v1.2.5, and unique nucleotide sequences were defined as clonotypes. Clonotypes were aligned to IMGT TRBV, TRBD and TRBJ reference segments using MiTCR v1.1. Only V-J combinations with frequency above 0.0001, covering 99.2% of repertoires, were analysed. A TCS score was defined as the ratio of F50 (clonal expansion) to E x V (chaos), with BLOSUM62-based TCRdist applied between CDR3 peptides within each V-J. Welch's t-statistics and random forest reduced roughly 530 V-J features to roughly 13, which were used in a naive Bayes classifier (R e1071). Sample size was not statistically predetermined, and blinding of investigators to group allocation was not performed. The paper describes TCR Vbeta CDR3 sequencing of around 130 peripheral blood samples, made up of under 50 ophthalmopathy patients, more than 70 hyperthyroidism patients and 17 progressor patients.

The clonotype comes from a woman in her late teens or twenties with Graves disease. Donor details come from another sample of the same person, matched by shared clones. The specimen was peripheral blood mononuclear cells (PBMCs), collected at new diagnosis, from a patient treated with antithyroid drugs. The rearranged chain carries TRBV28 and TRBJ2-3, with TRBD1 tentatively as D gene (5 bases match). The CDR3: CASSFAQGSSTDTQYF. In nucleotides, the sequence is TGTGCCAGCAGTTTCGCCCAGGGATCTAGCACAGATACGCAGTATTTT.